The T cell receptor (beta chain) described here comes from a study of cytomegalovirus exposure and HLA in healthy donors. Notes on the study in general: The authors later linked a missense DCLRE1C variant to TCR beta V- and J-gene trimming.

13 Jbeta primers and 60 Vbeta primers were used for the PCR. Data came from immunoSEQ multiplex PCR; TCRdb stores just in-frame clones and leaves some out. The table lists about 89,000 clones, around 85% of them singletons. Germline assignment: CDR1 SEHNR and CDR2 FQNEAQ (reference sequence). The ends were cut back, 3 bases at V and 0 bases at J, with 5 bases in the middle. The CDR3 length is 13 residues. A remark on this clone: Its antigen remains unknown.

The source material was PBMCs. V and J are TRBV7-9 and TRBJ1-1, with D uncertain. The origin of this receptor is a man between 40 and 49 years old in good health and CMV-seropositive. The CDR3 reads CASSFSVNTEAFF. CDR3 DNA sequence: TGTGCCAGCAGCTTTTCAGTGAACACTGAAGCTTTCTTT.